This T cell receptor (beta chain) was captured in a study of blood T cell repertoires in COVID-19. The germline V gene encodes CDR1 SGHRS and CDR2 YFSETQ. V was trimmed by 4 bases and J by 1 base, leaving 14 bases between them. This CDR3 contains 15 residues. Data came from immunoSEQ multiplex PCR; TCRdb stores just in-frame clones and leaves some out. This table holds under 85,000 clones, about 86% found once. The clonotype comes from a man of 80 years or more with active or convalescent COVID-19. The V and J genes are TRBV5-1 and TRBJ2-5, with D tentatively TRBD2 (6 bases). Material for sequencing was peripheral blood. The CDR3 region has the DNA TGCGCCAGCAGCCCGGGGGTCGGTGGCCAAGAGACCCAGTACTTC. This gives the protein CASSPGVGGQETQYF.